The next 18 T cell receptor beta chains were all read from a single sample in a study of shared clonotypes between healthy human individuals (TCRdb year 2020). The library was made by the immunoSEQ multiplex PCR assay. TCRdb stores this immuneACCESS table with in-frame sequences only. Part of the clones is absent; in the studies checked, under half of the shortfall reflects unresolved V genes, and no reason is known for the rest. Here the sample has approximately 320,000 clones; roughly 84% occur a single time. The ten largest clones represent 15% to 20% of the sample. The sequenced material came from memory CD8+ T cells sorted from blood. Sample cell subset or site, as interpreted from the label and publication: CD45RO+ cells pooled with CCR7-negative TemRA cells. These TCRs come from a man between 18 and 35 years old in good health.

The rearrangement joins TRBV9 to TRBJ2-1; 11 bases align to TRBD2. The V and J ends lost 2 bases and 8 bases, in that order; junction bases with no gene match: 18. Germline V CDR1 and CDR2: SGDLS, YYNGEE. The CDR3 length is 19 residues. The CDR3 protein is CASSVRGQLTSGGRYEQFF. The CDR3 DNA sequence: TGTGCCAGCAGCGTCAGAGGACAGCTAACTAGCGGGGGTCGGTATGAGCAGTTCTTC.

The chain uses TRBV11-2 and TRBJ1-2; 10 bases line up with TRBD1. Germline loops: CDR1 SGHAT, CDR2 FQNNGV. Unmatched junction bases numbered 8, after V lost 4 bases and J lost 3 bases. This CDR3 comprises 16 residues. The CDR3 reads CASSSSDRGRDYGYTF. The CDR3 region has the DNA TGTGCCAGCAGCTCCTCCGACAGGGGGCGGGACTATGGCTACACCTTC.

The V and J genes are TRBV7-9 and TRBJ2-7, with D possibly matching TRBD2 (5 bases). The V and J ends lost 4 bases and 0 bases respectively, with 10 bases between them. This CDR3 is 14 amino acids long. The germline V gene encodes CDR1 SEHNR and CDR2 FQNEAQ (reference sequence). CDR3 DNA: TGTGCCAGCAGCTCCCCGGGATCCTCCTACGAGCAGTACTTC. It codes for CASSSPGSSYEQYF.

This clone was seen at least ten times. The sample has other DNA sequences that encode this CDR3 too. CDR3 amino acids: CASRPINTEAFF. The CDR3, as DNA: TGTGCCAGCAGACCTATTAACACTGAAGCTTTCTTT. The chain carries TRBV6-6 and TRBJ1-1; no firm D call. V shed 6 bases and J shed 2 bases, with 7 bases lying between them. CDR3 length: 12 amino acids. The germline gives CDR1 MNHNY, CDR2 SVGAGI (reference sequence).

The V gene is TRBV27, the J gene TRBJ1-4; TRBD1 matches 9 bases. The CDR3 is 16 residues long. The V gene end was trimmed by 2 bases and the J gene end by 6 bases; junction bases not matched to a gene: 7. CDR1 and CDR2 (germline): MNHEY, SMNVEV (reference sequence). The CDR3 region has the DNA TGTGCCAGCAGTTTAGACGTCGGGACAGGGCATGAAAAACTGTTTTTT. This sequence encodes CASSLDVGTGHEKLFF.

This clone was counted at least ten times. Additional DNA sequences in this sample encode the identical CDR3. The rearrangement links TRBV6-6 to TRBJ2-5; D is unresolved. Trimming shortened V by 5 bases and J by 2 bases, and 18 bases separated the two germline ends. The V gene's germline CDR1 is MNHNY and CDR2 SVGAGI (reference sequence). The CDR3 extends over 16 amino acids. The CDR3 loop reads CASSVTPMRPQETQYF. The CDR3 nucleotides read TGTGCCAGCAGTGTTACCCCTATGAGGCCGCAAGAGACCCAGTACTTC.

The CDR3 region is CASRRLAGGRETQYF. CDR3 DNA: TGTGCCAGCAGAAGACTAGCGGGAGGGCGGGAGACCCAGTACTTC. J is TRBJ2-5 and V is TRBV6-5; 14 nucleotides match TRBD2. J was trimmed by 5 bases and V by 6 bases; bases with no gene match: 5. The length of the CDR3 is 15 residues. CDR1 and CDR2 from the germline V gene are MNHEY and SVGAGI.

The J gene is TRBJ2-1, the V gene TRBV7-9; D not certain. Trimming pared 4 bases from V and 7 bases from J, leaving 8 bases between. Germline V gives CDR1 SEHNR, CDR2 FQNEAQ (reference sequence). This CDR3 contains 12 residues. CDR3 residues: CASSSRENEQFF. The CDR3 nucleotides read TGTGCCAGCAGCTCCCGCGAGAATGAGCAGTTCTTC.

The rearrangement joins TRBV11-2 to TRBJ1-5; 7 bases fit TRBD1. V shed 1 base and J 6 bases; nucleotides not matched to a gene: 9. CDR1 is SGHAT, CDR2 FQNNGV, per germline. The CDR3 is 16 amino acids. The chain's CDR3 is CASSLGRQGVGQPQHF. CDR3 bases: TGTGCCAGCAGCTTAGGACGACAGGGAGTCGGTCAGCCCCAGCATTTT.

In DNA, the CDR3 is TGTGCCAGCAGCCCGGGACAGATGAACACTGAAGCTTTCTTT. It translates to CASSPGQMNTEAFF. The V call is TRBV5-6, the J call TRBJ1-1, with TRBD1 matching 7 bases. In germline, CDR1 is SGHDT, CDR2 YYEEEE. This CDR3 is built from 14 residues. V trimming: 4 bases; J trimming: 0 bases; junction bases outside the gene matches: 3.

The V call is TRBV4-3, the J call TRBJ1-1; 9 bases agree with TRBD1. V lost 2 bases and J lost 2; bases outside the gene matches: 12. This CDR3 spans 18 amino acids. CDR1 and CDR2 from the germline V gene are LGHNA and YSLEER. The CDR3 here is CASSQRPGIQGANTEAFF. CDR3 sequence (DNA): TGCGCCAGCAGCCAAAGGCCCGGGATACAGGGGGCAAACACTGAAGCTTTCTTT.

The chain links TRBV4-3 to TRBJ2-1, with 10 bases fitting TRBD2. Unmatched junction bases numbered 8, after V lost 4 bases and J lost 8 bases. CDR3 length: 15 amino acids. CDR1 and CDR2 from the germline V gene are LGHNA and YSLEER. CDR3 residues: CASSPTSGMGHEQFF. CDR3 DNA: TGCGCCAGCAGCCCTACTAGCGGGATGGGCCATGAGCAGTTCTTC.

The rearrangement uses TRBV7-8 and TRBJ1-5; 8 bases match TRBD1. The V and J ends lost 5 bases and 2 bases, in that order; junction bases with no gene match: 5. Germline V gene sequence: CDR1 SGHVS, CDR2 FQNEAQ. The CDR3 runs to 15 residues. The CDR3 here is CASSRTGMGNQPQHF. The CDR3 region has the DNA TGTGCCAGCAGCCGGACAGGGATGGGCAATCAGCCCCAGCATTTT.

Written as DNA, the CDR3 is TGTGCCAGCAGCTTAGGTCCAGGGGGAAAAAATGGCTACACCTTC. This codes for CASSLGPGGKNGYTF. The chain recombines TRBV7-9 with TRBJ1-2; TRBD1 agrees at 7 bases. The CDR3 runs 15 residues. Germline CDR1 and CDR2: SEHNR and FQNEAQ (reference sequence). V dropped 1 base and J dropped 6; count of bases not matched to a gene: 8.

This clone was found once. The chain couples TRBV11-2 to TRBJ1-5; no clear D. Looked up from germline, CDR1 is SGHAT and CDR2 is FQNNGV. The germline V and J ends were trimmed by 5 bases and 5 bases, with 19 bases remaining between them. This CDR3 is built from 16 residues. The CDR3 DNA reads TGTGCCAGCAGCAGAGCTCCGCGGGGAAAGCATCAGCCCCAGCATTTT. As protein: CASSRAPRGKHQPQHF.

The rearrangement joins TRBV7-9 to TRBJ1-2; D call uncertain. The V and J ends lost 2 bases and 4 bases respectively, with 8 bases between them. The CDR3 consists of 13 residues. Germline CDR1 SEHNR, CDR2 FQNEAQ (reference sequence). For the CDR3, the DNA is TGTGCCAGCAGCTTACCAATTGGCTATGGCTACACCTTC. The encoded protein is CASSLPIGYGYTF.

This chain uses TRBV5-4 with TRBJ2-7, with 9 bases identical to TRBD1. Germline CDR1 reads SGHNT; CDR2 reads YYREEE (reference sequence). Trimming cost V 4 bases and J 6 bases; bases outside gene matches: 11. This CDR3 is 15 amino acids long. CDR3 sequence reads: CASSTDRGTSGEQYF. In DNA, the CDR3 is TGTGCCAGCAGCACCGACAGGGGGACAAGTGGCGAGCAGTACTTC. Based on the CDR3 plus reference TRBV5-4 and TRBJ2-7, the full variable domain is ETGVTQSPTHLIKTRGQQVTLRCSSQSGHNTVSWYQQALGQGPQFIFQYYREEENGRGNFPPRFSGLQFPNYSSELNVNALELDDSALYLCASSTDRGTSGEQYFGPGTRLTVT.

The chain is built from TRBV28 and TRBJ2-7, with 10 bases lining up with TRBD1. V was clipped by 5 bases and J by 1 base; unmatched bases: 5. This CDR3 is 15 amino acids long. Per germline, CDR1 MDHEN and CDR2 SYDVKM. The CDR3 sequence is CASSTPDRGSYEQYF. As DNA, the CDR3 is TGTGCCAGCAGTACCCCGGACAGGGGGTCCTACGAGCAGTACTTC.